These T cell receptor beta chains were read from a single sample in a study of blood T cell repertoires in COVID-19. Clones were sequenced by immunoSEQ multiplex PCR, and TCRdb holds only the in-frame ones, with some missing. The sample holds 300,000 to 400,000 clones, 65% to 90% seen once. The sample taken for sequencing was PBMCs or T cells enriched from blood (not recorded which). The receptors derive from a woman aged 40 to 55 with acute COVID-19. Both conserved end residues are part of each CDR3. Fields, in order: CDR3 DNA, CDR3 protein, clone size, J gene, D gene, V gene. The D gene is left open where the match is weak. For some rows the clone size is stated as once, few or many, or as a class when expanded; others skip it.

DNA: TGTGCCAGCAGCCGGGAGGGACTAGCGGGGGGACAGTACTTC
CDR3: CASSREGLAGGQYF
size: NA
J: TRBJ2-4
D: TRBD2
V: TRBV5-4

DNA: TGTGCCAGCAGCTTATCCGGGACTAGCTCCTACAATGAGCAGTTCTTC
CDR3: CASSLSGTSSYNEQFF
size: NA
J: TRBJ2-1
D: TRBD2
V: TRBV7-3

DNA: TGTGCCAGCAGCTTAGCCACGGGGGCAACTAATGAAAAACTGTTTTTT
CDR3: CASSLATGATNEKLFF
size: NA
J: TRBJ1-4
D: NA
V: TRBV7-6

DNA: TGTGCCAGCAGCGTAGGGGGGCCAGCGACCTACGAGCAGTACTTC
CDR3: CASSVGGPATYEQYF
size: NA
J: TRBJ2-7
D: NA
V: TRBV9

DNA: TGTGCCAGCAGTTCAACAGGGGCCCGGGACATATATAGCAATCAGCCCCAGCATTTT
CDR3: CASSSTGARDIYSNQPQHF
size: NA
J: TRBJ1-5
D: TRBD1
V: TRBV28

DNA: TGTGCCACCAGCGATAGGACTAGTGAGTTACAAGATACGCAGTATTTT
CDR3: CATSDRTSELQDTQYF
size: NA
J: TRBJ2-3
D: TRBD2
V: TRBV15

DNA: TGCGCCAGCAGCTCAACTAGCGGATCCTACGAGCAGTACTTC
CDR3: CASSSTSGSYEQYF
size: NA
J: TRBJ2-7
D: TRBD2
V: TRBV5-1

DNA: TGTGCCAGCAGGTACTCCGGGACAACGGCTAATGAAAAACTGTTTTTT
CDR3: CASRYSGTTANEKLFF
size: NA
J: TRBJ1-4
D: NA
V: TRBV28

DNA: TGTGCCAGTAGTATCCCGGGACAGGGTGGTTGTTATGTGCAGTACTTC
CDR3: CASSIPGQGGCYVQYF
size: NA
J: TRBJ2-7
D: TRBD1
V: TRBV19

DNA: TGTGCCAGCAGTTACTCAGGGACTCCTCTATTCACAGATACGCAGTATTTT
CDR3: CASSYSGTPLFTDTQYF
size: NA
J: TRBJ2-3
D: NA
V: TRBV6-2/TRBV6-3

DNA: TGTGCCAGCTCACCGGACGGGGGGCGCGAGCAGTACTTC
CDR3: CASSPDGGREQYF
size: few
J: TRBJ2-7
D: NA
V: TRBV18

DNA: TGTGCCAGCTCACCACTCGTACCGGGACAGGGAATGTCAGCTTTCTTT
CDR3: CASSPLVPGQGMSAFF
size: NA
J: TRBJ1-1
D: TRBD1
V: TRBV18

DNA: TGTGCCAGCAGCCACGTCCCCCAAGAGACCCAGTACTTC
CDR3: CASSHVPQETQYF
size: NA
J: TRBJ2-5
D: NA
V: TRBV3-1/TRBV3-2

DNA: TGTGCCAGCTCACCACGGTTTATCCGGGGCACTGAAGCTTTCTTT
CDR3: CASSPRFIRGTEAFF
size: once
J: TRBJ1-1
D: NA
V: TRBV18

DNA: TGTGCCAGCAGCCGAACAGGGGGTTCGAACTATGGCTACACCTTC
CDR3: CASSRTGGSNYGYTF
size: NA
J: TRBJ1-2
D: TRBD1
V: TRBV3-1/TRBV3-2

DNA: TGTGCCAGCAGTCTGACTAGCGGATACACGTTCTTC
CDR3: CASSLTSGYTFF
size: NA
J: TRBJ2-1
D: TRBD2
V: TRBV3-1/TRBV3-2

DNA: TGTGCCCACCCCAGGGGGACAGGGGGGCTAGTACGCGGCAATCAGCCCCAGCATTTT
CDR3: CAHPRGTGGLVRGNQPQHF
size: NA
J: TRBJ1-5
D: TRBD1
V: TRBV19